The present T cell receptor beta chain was sequenced within a study of blood T cell repertoires in COVID-19. The wider study: Samples came from the United States, Italy and Spain, spanning acute and convalescent COVID-19. From T cells, B-cell-depleted T cells, or PBMCs came the material, which was cDNA or gDNA.

In the authors' workflow: Estimated nucleated cell counts came from reference gene primer amplification. Sequencing was performed with immunoSEQ multiplex PCR; in TCRdb, only in-frame clones are kept and a portion is missing. V, J and clone size reflect that table, while D and trimming were determined from the DNA. The sample contains 200,000 to 250,000 clones, about 85% of which appear only once. This clonotype was sampled from a man aged 25 to 45 with active or convalescent COVID-19. The sequencing input was peripheral blood.

CDR3 bases: TGCGCCAGCAGCCAAGATATAATCGGGGCTGGAAACACCATATATTTT. This gives the protein CASSQDIIGAGNTIYF. The genes are TRBV4-3 and TRBJ1-3; D uncertain. Per germline, CDR1 LGHNA and CDR2 YSLEER. V was shortened by 0 bases and J by 2 bases, with 11 bases between the two germline ends. CDR3 size: 16 residues.